The present entry profiles one TCR beta chain with its context. This table comes from immunoSEQ multiplex PCR, and its TCRdb copy is limited to in-frame clones, with some not included. The sample comprises 1.6 million or so clones, approximately 96% of which are singletons, and 0.95% to 1.5% rests with the top ten. The data originate from a study of shared clonotypes between healthy human individuals. Trimming removed 1 base at V and 1 base at J, with 10 bases between. CDR3 size: 15 residues. The germline V gene encodes CDR1 SGHVS and CDR2 FQNEAQ. The receptor was isolated from a man aged 25-45 years in good health. The genes are TRBV7-8 and TRBJ2-5; TRBD1 might be the D (5 bases). The sequencing input was naive CD4+ T cells sorted from blood. The subset denotes: CD45RA+ positively selected. The CDR3 spells CASSLGTLTQETQYF. The CDR3 DNA reads as TGTGCCAGCAGCTTAGGGACACTAACCCAAGAGACCCAGTACTTC. The full variable domain, rest sourced from reference TRBV7-8 and TRBJ2-5, is GAGVSQSPRYKVAKRGQDVALRCDPISGHVSLFWYQQALGQGPEFLTYFQNEAQLDKSGLPSDRFFAERPEGSVSTLKIQRTQQEDSAVYLCASSLGTLTQETQYFGPGTRLLVL.